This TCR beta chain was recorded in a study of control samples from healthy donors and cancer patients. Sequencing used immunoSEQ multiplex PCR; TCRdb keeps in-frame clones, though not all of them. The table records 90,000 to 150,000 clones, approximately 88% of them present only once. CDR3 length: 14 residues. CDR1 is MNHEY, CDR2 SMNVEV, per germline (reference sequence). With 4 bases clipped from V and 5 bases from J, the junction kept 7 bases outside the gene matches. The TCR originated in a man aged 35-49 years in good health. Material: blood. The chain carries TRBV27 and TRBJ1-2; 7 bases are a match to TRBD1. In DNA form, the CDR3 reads TGTGCCAGCAGTTCGCGGGACAGCTTATATGGCTACACCTTC. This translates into CASSSRDSLYGYTF.